The next 2 T cell receptor beta chains were all read from a single sample in a study of PD-L1 blockade in urothelial cancer. The protocol was immunoSEQ multiplex PCR, while the TCRdb copy is restricted to in-frame clones and leaves out a portion. The sample comprises 40,000 to 60,000 clones, more than 80% of which are singletons, and about 10% rests with the top ten. This sample's time point: peripheral blood 6 weeks after treatment start. The specimen was PBMCs, collected around atezolizumab (anti-PD-L1) treatment. The receptors derive from an older man with urothelial cancer.

The chain has TRBV5-1 and TRBJ2-3; the match to TRBD2 covers 10 bases. With V trimmed by 4 bases and J by 0 bases, 5 bases remained unmatched. The length of the CDR3 is 16 residues. Germline CDR1 reads SGHRS; CDR2 reads YFSETQ. CDR3 in DNA: TGCGCCAGCAGCCCAGGACTAGCGGTTAGCACAGATACGCAGTATTTT. Translating it yields CASSPGLAVSTDTQYF.

The rearrangement links TRBV7-8 to TRBJ1-5, with D possibly matching TRBD1 (5 bases). The CDR3 is made up of 14 amino acids. Per germline, CDR1 SGHVS and CDR2 FQNEAQ. V shed 3 bases and J shed 5 bases, with 11 bases lying between them. CDR3 DNA sequence: TGTGCCAGCAGCTTCGGGGGGTCGGATCAGCCCCAGCATTTT. This translates into CASSFGGSDQPQHF.